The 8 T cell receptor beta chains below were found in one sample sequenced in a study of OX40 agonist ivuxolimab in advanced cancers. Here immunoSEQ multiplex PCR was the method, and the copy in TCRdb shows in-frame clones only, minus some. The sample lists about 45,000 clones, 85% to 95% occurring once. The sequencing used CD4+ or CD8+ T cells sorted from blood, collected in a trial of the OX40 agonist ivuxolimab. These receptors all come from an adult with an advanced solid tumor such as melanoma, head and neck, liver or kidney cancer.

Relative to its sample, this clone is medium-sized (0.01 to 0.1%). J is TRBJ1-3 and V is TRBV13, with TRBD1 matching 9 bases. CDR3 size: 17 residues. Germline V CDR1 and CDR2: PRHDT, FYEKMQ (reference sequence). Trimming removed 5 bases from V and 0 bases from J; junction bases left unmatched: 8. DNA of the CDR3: TGTGCCAGCAGCCACGACAGGGGGGCACACTCTGGAAACACCATATATTTT. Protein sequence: CASSHDRGAHSGNTIYF.

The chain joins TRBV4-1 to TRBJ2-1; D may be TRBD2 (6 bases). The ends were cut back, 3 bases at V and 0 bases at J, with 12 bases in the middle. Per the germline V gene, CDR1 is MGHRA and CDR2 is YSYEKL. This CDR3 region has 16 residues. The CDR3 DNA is TGCGCCAGCAGCCAGGGACTTCGTAGCTCCTACAATGAGCAGTTCTTC. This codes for CASSQGLRSSYNEQFF.

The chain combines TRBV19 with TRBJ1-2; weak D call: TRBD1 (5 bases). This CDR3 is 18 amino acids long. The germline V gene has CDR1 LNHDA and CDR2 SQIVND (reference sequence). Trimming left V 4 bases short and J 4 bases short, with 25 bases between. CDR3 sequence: CASSTRRGSTENVYGYTF. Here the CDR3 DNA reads TGTGCCAGTAGTACCCGGCGGGGCTCAACCGAAAATGTCTATGGCTACACCTTC.

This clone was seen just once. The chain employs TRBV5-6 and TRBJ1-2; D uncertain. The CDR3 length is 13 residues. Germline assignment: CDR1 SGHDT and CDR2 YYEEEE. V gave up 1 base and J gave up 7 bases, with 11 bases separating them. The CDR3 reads CASSLLTSGGYTF. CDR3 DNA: TGTGCCAGCAGCTTGTTGACATCTGGTGGCTACACCTTC.

DNA of the CDR3: TGTGCCAGCAGCCCCTCTCTCCCGGATGAGCAGTTCTTC. As protein: CASSPSLPDEQFF. The chain combines TRBV7-8 with TRBJ2-1; D unclear. The germline gives CDR1 SGHVS, CDR2 FQNEAQ. V was cut by 5 bases and J by 8 bases, with 13 bases left in between. This CDR3 region has 13 residues.

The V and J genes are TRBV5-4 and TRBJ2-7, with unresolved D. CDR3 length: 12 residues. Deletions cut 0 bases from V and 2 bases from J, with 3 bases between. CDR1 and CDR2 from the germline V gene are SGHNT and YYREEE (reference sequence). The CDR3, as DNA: TGTGCCAGCAGCTTGGCGGCCTACGAGCAGTACTTC. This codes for CASSLAAYEQYF.

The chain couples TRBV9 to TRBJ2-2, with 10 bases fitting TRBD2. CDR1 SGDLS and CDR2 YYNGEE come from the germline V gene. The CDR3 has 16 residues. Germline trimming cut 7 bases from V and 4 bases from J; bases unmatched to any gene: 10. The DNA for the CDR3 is TGTGCCAGCTGTGAAGCGGGAGGGCCTGGCACCGGGGAGCTGTTTTTT. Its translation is CASCEAGGPGTGELFF.

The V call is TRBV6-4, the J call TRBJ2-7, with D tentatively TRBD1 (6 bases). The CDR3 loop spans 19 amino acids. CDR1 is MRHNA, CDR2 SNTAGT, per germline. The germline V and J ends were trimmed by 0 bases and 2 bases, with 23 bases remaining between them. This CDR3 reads CASSDSNPGHLHTPYEQYF. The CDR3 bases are TGTGCCAGCAGTGACTCGAATCCGGGACACCTTCACACCCCCTACGAGCAGTACTTC.